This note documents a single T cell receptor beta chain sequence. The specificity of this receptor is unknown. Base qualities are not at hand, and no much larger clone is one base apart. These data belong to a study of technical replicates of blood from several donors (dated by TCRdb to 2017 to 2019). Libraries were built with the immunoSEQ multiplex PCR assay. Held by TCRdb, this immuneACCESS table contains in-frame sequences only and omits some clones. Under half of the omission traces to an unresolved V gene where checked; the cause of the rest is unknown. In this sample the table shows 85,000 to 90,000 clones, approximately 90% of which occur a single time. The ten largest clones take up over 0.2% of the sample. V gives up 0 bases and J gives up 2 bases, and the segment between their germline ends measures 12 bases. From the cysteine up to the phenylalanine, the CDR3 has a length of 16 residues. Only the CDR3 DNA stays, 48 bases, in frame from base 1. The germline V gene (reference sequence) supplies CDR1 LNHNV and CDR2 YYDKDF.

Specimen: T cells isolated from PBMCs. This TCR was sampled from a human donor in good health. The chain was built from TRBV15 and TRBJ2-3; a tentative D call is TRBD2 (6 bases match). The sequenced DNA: TGTGCCACCAGCAGAGAAAGGCGGGAACTCACAGATACGCAGTATTTT. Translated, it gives CATSRERRELTDTQYF.